These 13 T cell receptor beta chains came from one sample sequenced in a study of T-cell memory formation after mild COVID-19. One entry per CDR3 protein results from TCRdb running MiXCR on the 5' RACE reads. Of about 340,000 distinct CDR3 sequences listed, around 15% are singletons. Material for sequencing was PBMCs or a T cell subset sorted from them (not recorded which). Receptors were obtained from a young man who had mild COVID-19 (a few samples of this study predate the infection). Cell type and time point are not known.

The gene calls are TRBV5-1 and TRBJ1-6; D is perhaps TRBD1 (6 bases). The germline gives CDR1 SGHRS, CDR2 YFSETQ. This CDR3 region has 17 residues. The ends were cut back, 1 base at V and 2 bases at J, with 13 bases in the middle. DNA of the CDR3: TGCGCCAGCAGCTTGTCATCTGGGGGGCCCTATAATTCACCCCTCCACTTT. Translated, it gives CASSLSSGGPYNSPLHF.

This chain joins TRBV7-2 and TRBJ2-5; D gene uncertain. V was clipped by 4 bases and J by 4 bases, with 16 bases between them. The CDR3 length is 15 residues. Germline V gene lookup returns CDR1 SGHTA and CDR2 FQGNSA. The CDR3 DNA follows: TGTGCCAGCAGCTCTCGGGCCTTCCCAGGAGAGACCCAGTACTTC. Its protein product is CASSSRAFPGETQYF.

The V call is TRBV6-5, the J call TRBJ1-1, with D maybe TRBD1 (6 bases). The CDR3 has 15 amino acids. CDR1 MNHEY and CDR2 SVGAGI come from the germline V gene. V lost 7 bases to trimming and J lost 1 base, with 16 bases between them. Here the CDR3 reads CASILTGPENTEAFF. The CDR3 nucleotides read TGTGCCAGCATCCTAACAGGGCCCGAGAACACTGAAGCTTTCTTT.

This clonotype was seen more than once but under ten times. This rearrangement joins TRBV18 to TRBJ2-7; 13 bases line up with TRBD2. The CDR3 length is 19 residues. J gave up 1 base and V 2 bases, and 11 bases lay outside the gene matches. Germline CDR1 reads KGHSH; CDR2 reads LQKENI. This CDR3 is CASSPGPGLAGFMSYEQYV. The DNA of the CDR3 is TGTGCCAGCTCACCAGGGCCGGGACTAGCGGGATTCATGTCCTACGAGCAGTACGTC.

This clonotype came up a few times. V is TRBV2 and J is TRBJ2-7, with 7 bases identical to TRBD2. V lost 4 bases, J lost 3 bases, and 6 bases stayed unmatched. The CDR3 totals 14 residues. Germline loops: CDR1 SNHLY, CDR2 FYNNEI. The CDR3 protein is CASSGGLADYEQYV. The CDR3, as DNA: TGTGCCAGCAGTGGAGGGCTAGCGGACTACGAGCAGTACGTC.

This clonotype showed up just a few times. CDR3 residues: CASSPIPSGELFF. The CDR3 DNA follows: TGTGCCAGCAGCCCAATTCCCTCCGGGGAGCTGTTTTTT. V gene TRBV7-7 combines with J gene TRBJ2-2; no clear D gene. Germline V lookup: CDR1 SSHAT, CDR2 FNYEAQ (reference sequence). The CDR3 is 13 amino acids. V lost 5 bases, J lost 6 bases, and 10 bases lay in between.

CDR3 protein: CASSTDPGDTQYF. CDR3 sequence (DNA): TGCGCCAGCAGCACGGACCCGGGGGATACGCAGTATTTT. The chain is built from TRBV5-1 and TRBJ2-3, with TRBD2 as a possible D gene (5 bases). This CDR3 is built from 13 residues. Trimming shortened V by 4 bases and J by 6 bases, and 12 bases separated the two germline ends. The germline CDR1 and CDR2 sequences are SGHRS and YFSETQ. The whole variable domain, filled in from reference TRBV5-1 and TRBJ2-3, reads KAGVTQTPRYLIKTRGQQVTLSCSPISGHRSVSWYQQTPGQGLQFLFEYFSETQRNKGNFPGRFSGRQFSNSRSEMNVSTLELGDSALYLCASSTDPGDTQYFGPGTRLTVL.

The sample holds many counts of this clonotype. The chain employs TRBV5-5 and TRBJ2-2; weak D call: TRBD2 (5 bases). Germline CDR1 is SGHKS and CDR2 is YYEKEE (reference sequence). This CDR3 contains 14 residues. V was shortened by 3 bases and J by 6 bases, with 12 bases between the two germline ends. CDR3 in DNA: TGTGCCAGCAGCTCGGGTCGGGGTTCCGGGGAGCTGTTTTTT. Amino acid sequence: CASSSGRGSGELFF.

There are a few counts of this clonotype. Here the CDR3 reads CASSARGGTGGTDTQYF. In DNA form, the CDR3 reads TGTGCCAGCAGCGCGCGGGGCGGGACAGGGGGAACAGATACGCAGTATTTT. The rearrangement uses TRBV9 and TRBJ2-3, with TRBD1 matching 11 bases. V lost 3 bases to trimming and J lost 3 bases; unmatched junction nucleotides: 9. Germline CDR1 is SGDLS and CDR2 is YYNGEE. This CDR3 comprises 17 residues. The full variable domain, completed using reference TRBV9 and TRBJ2-3, is DSGVTQTPKHLITATGQRVTLRCSPRSGDLSVYWYQQSLDQGLQFLIQYYNGEERAKGNILERFSAQQFPDLHSELNLSSLELGDSALYFCASSARGGTGGTDTQYFGPGTRLTVL.

The CDR3 bases are TGTGCCAGCACACACGGGGTTGGTGAGCAGTTCTTC. Protein: CASTHGVGEQFF. This chain joins TRBV12-3 or TRBV12-4 and TRBJ2-1; tentative D call: TRBD2 (5 bases). The V end lost 7 bases, the J end lost 9 bases, and 13 bases lay between the germline ends. The CDR3 has 12 amino acids.

V and J are TRBV2 and TRBJ2-3; D possibly corresponds to TRBD1 (6 bases). Germline values: CDR1 SNHLY, CDR2 FYNNEI. This CDR3 has 15 amino acids. V was clipped by 6 bases and J by 3 bases, with 16 bases between them. The CDR3 sequence: CASSDDRRVTDTQYF. Written as DNA, the CDR3 is TGTGCCAGCAGCGACGACAGGCGGGTAACAGATACGCAGTATTTT.

This clonotype was recorded many times. The chain uses TRBV6-5 and TRBJ1-2; the match to TRBD1 covers 7 bases. This CDR3 region has 13 residues. After removal of 5 bases from V and 4 bases from J, the junction contained 4 bases not matched to a gene. Germline V gene data show CDR1 as MNHEY and CDR2 as SVGAGI. The CDR3 is CASSATGPYGYTF. For the CDR3, the DNA is TGTGCCAGCAGTGCGACAGGGCCCTATGGCTACACCTTC.

The chain employs TRBV6-5 and TRBJ2-7, with D tentatively TRBD1 (6 bases). The CDR3 has 14 amino acids. Germline V CDR1 and CDR2: MNHEY, SVGAGI. V gave up 11 bases and J gave up 0 bases, with 17 bases separating them. The CDR3 nucleotides are TGTGCCGGGGGCCCAAGCCCCCTCTCCTACGAGCAGTACGTC. This gives the protein CAGGPSPLSYEQYV.